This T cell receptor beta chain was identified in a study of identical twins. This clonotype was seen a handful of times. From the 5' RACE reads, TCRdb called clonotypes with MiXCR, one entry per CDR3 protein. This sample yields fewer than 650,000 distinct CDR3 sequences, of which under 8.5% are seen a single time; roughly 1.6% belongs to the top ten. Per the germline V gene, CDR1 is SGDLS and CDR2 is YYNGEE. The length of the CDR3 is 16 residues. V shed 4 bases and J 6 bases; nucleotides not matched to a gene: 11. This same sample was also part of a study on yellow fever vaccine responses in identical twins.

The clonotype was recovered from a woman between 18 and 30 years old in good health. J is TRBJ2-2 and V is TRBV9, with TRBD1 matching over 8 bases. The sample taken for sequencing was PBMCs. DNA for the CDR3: TGTGCCAGCAGCCCCTTACAGGGGGGTTTTTCCGGGGAGCTGTTTTTT. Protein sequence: CASSPLQGGFSGELFF.